The subject of this entry is one T cell receptor (beta chain). The CDR3 runs 14 residues. The junction had 10 bases not matched to a gene; V was cut back by 7 bases and J by 5 bases. In germline, CDR1 is SQVTM, CDR2 ANQGSEA. Profiling relied on immunoSEQ multiplex PCR, and the TCRdb table lists in-frame clones only, not all of them. The data hold about 280,000 clones, with about 89% observed a single time. This specimen belongs to a study of blood T cell repertoires in COVID-19. Study as a whole: Samples taken during acute and convalescent COVID-19 were collected in the United States, Italy and Spain. Nucleic acid was either cDNA or gDNA, and it came from T cells, B-cell-depleted T cells, or PBMCs.

Sequences were obtained from peripheral blood. The clonotype originates from a woman in her forties who had recovered from COVID-19. V and J are TRBV29-1 and TRBJ2-5; 10 positions match TRBD2. The CDR3 nucleotides are TGCAGCGGACAAGCGGGAGGGGCGTATGAGACCCAGTACTTC. This sequence encodes CSGQAGGAYETQYF.